The present T cell receptor beta chain was sequenced within a study of metastatic and nonmetastatic thyroid tumors. About the research overall: Repertoire comparison spanned blood and tumor or nodule tissue of malignant and benign thyroid patients. Overall study findings and caveats: In blood and tumor, TCR beta diversity was reportedly significantly higher in malignant thyroid tumors than in benign nodules.

As regards this clone: Its antigen is currently unknown.

TCRdb re-analyzed the PCR reads through MiXCR. The data hold approximately 19,000 clones, with more than 30% observed a single time. There were no patients who had received any treatment before thyroid surgery. The sequence was obtained from a female donor with papillary thyroid cancer or a benign thyroid nodule (not recorded which). Some clones in this sample may be carry-over from other donors' samples. Sequenced input: tumor tissue.

CDR3 amino acids: CASSLAWKAGKGTIYF. DNA of the CDR3: TGTGCCAGCAGCTTAGCGTGGAAAGCCGGAAAGGGCACCATATATTTT. The V call is TRBV7-8, the J call TRBJ1-3, with D uncertain. The ends were cut back, 0 bases at V and 9 bases at J, with 18 bases in the middle. CDR1 is SGHVS, CDR2 FQNEAQ, per germline. This CDR3 is built from 16 residues.